This T cell receptor (beta chain) is drawn from a study of T cell responses to AZD1222 COVID-19 vaccine. Here immunoSEQ multiplex PCR was the method, and the copy in TCRdb shows in-frame clones only, minus some. The sample consists of roughly 51,000 clones, 89% of them appearing once. This CDR3 region has 12 residues. Trimming removed 3 bases at V and 2 bases at J, with 5 bases between. CDR1 is SGHAT, CDR2 FQNNGV, per germline. On this clone itself: What it binds is not known.

The study, taken as a whole, reports: Without day 14 samples, only post-peak T cell repertoires were studied. Donors were largely white British and mainly female; clonal diversity was possibly underestimated. CD4 TCRs covered the whole spike, strongest at regions 160-218 and 743-854.

Second-dose groups at about 4 or about 12 weeks were pooled. The V gene is TRBV11-2, the J gene TRBJ2-7; the D is unclear. The sequences come from peripheral blood, collected 28 days after the second AZD1222 dose. This receptor was identified in an adult who received the AZD1222 COVID-19 vaccine. The CDR3 is CASSFLTYEQYF. The DNA for the CDR3 is TGTGCCAGCAGCTTTCTGACCTACGAGCAGTACTTC.